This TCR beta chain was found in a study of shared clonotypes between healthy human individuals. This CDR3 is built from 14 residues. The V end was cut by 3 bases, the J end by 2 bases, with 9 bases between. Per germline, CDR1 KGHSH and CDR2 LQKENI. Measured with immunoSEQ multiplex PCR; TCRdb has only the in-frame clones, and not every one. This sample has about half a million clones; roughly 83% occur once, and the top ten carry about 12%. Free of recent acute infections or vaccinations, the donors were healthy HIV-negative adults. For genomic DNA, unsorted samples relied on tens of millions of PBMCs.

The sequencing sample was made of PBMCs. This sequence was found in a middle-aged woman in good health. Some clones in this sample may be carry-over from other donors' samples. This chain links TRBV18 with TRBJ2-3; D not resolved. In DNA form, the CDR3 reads TGTGCCAGCTCACCTGACTTGCTCACAGATACGCAGTATTTT. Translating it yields CASSPDLLTDTQYF.